This T cell receptor (beta chain) was sequenced for a study of T cells in Graves' hyperthyroidism and ophthalmopathy. Study results and caveats: Separating ophthalmopathy from stable hyperthyroidism was achieved by a 13 V-J model.

In the case of this clonotype: The antigen remains undetermined.

Template material for amplifying TCR beta CDR3 regions consisted of RNA transcripts. Initially, a first-round RT-PCR of the TCR CDR3 employed the HTBI primer set. One entry per CDR3 protein results from TCRdb running MiXCR on the multiplex PCR reads. The sample holds 700,000 or so distinct CDR3 sequences, approximately 15% seen once. This CDR3 is 13 amino acids long. Germline lookup yields CDR1 MNHNS and CDR2 SASEGT. After removal of 6 bases from V and 5 bases from J, the junction contained 5 bases not matched to a gene. The cohort's ophthalmopathy patients, a group with duration under 3 months, had a Clinical Activity Score of at least 3 and a NOSPECS grade of at least 4. The study based diagnoses on clinical symptoms, serum thyroxine and TRAb, thyroid ultrasound and orbital computed tomography. Fresh 10 ml peripheral blood yielded PBMCs.

Sequencing was performed on blood. The rearrangement links TRBV6-1 to TRBJ2-3, with 7 bases identical to TRBD1. This TCR was recovered from a woman aged 45-65 years with Graves' ophthalmopathy. CDR3 protein: CASRPTGRDTQYF. The CDR3 nucleotides read TGTGCCAGCAGGCCGACAGGGAGAGATACGCAGTATTTT.